These 30 T cell receptor beta chains were all obtained from the same sample, sequenced in a study of beta chain features in type 1 diabetes. Sequencing targeted expressed TCRB transcripts, as all isolated RNA had been reverse transcribed. Clones were read by immunoSEQ multiplex PCR, and TCRdb kept only the in-frame ones, dropping some. Of roughly 150,000 clones listed, approximately 12% were seen once; the top ten hold about 2.1%. The sample was central memory CD4+ T cells from blood. All receptors come from a man between 18 and 35 years old in good health.

This clone was counted only a few times. This sequence joins TRBV9 and TRBJ1-5, with D possibly being TRBD1 (5 bases). CDR3 length equals 13 residues. Trimming cost V 3 bases and J 2 bases, with 6 bases left between them. In germline, CDR1 is SGDLS, CDR2 YYNGEE. CDR3 sequence: CASSATGNQPQHF. As DNA, the CDR3 is TGTGCCAGCAGCGCGACAGGCAATCAGCCCCAGCATTTT.

This clone was picked up a small number of times. V gene TRBV7-2 combines with J gene TRBJ2-1; D unclear. This CDR3 comprises 12 residues. Germline V gene data show CDR1 as SGHTA and CDR2 as FQGNSA. Trimming shortened V by 3 bases and J by 10 bases, and 10 bases separated the two germline ends. CDR3: CASSFRAREQFF. The CDR3 DNA sequence: TGTGCCAGCAGCTTTCGGGCTCGCGAGCAGTTCTTC.

The chain couples TRBV14 to TRBJ2-3; a possible D gene is TRBD1 (6 bases). Germline V gene sequence: CDR1 SGHDN, CDR2 FVKESK. The CDR3 is 13 residues long. V lost 0 bases and J lost 10, with 11 bases in between. CDR3 bases: TGTGCCAGCAGCCAAGATCAGGGGACACCGCAGTATTTT. It specifies CASSQDQGTPQYF.

V is TRBV18 and J is TRBJ2-3; 9 nucleotides line up with TRBD2. The CDR3 contains 16 residues. V trimming: 5 bases; J trimming: 0 bases; junction bases outside the gene matches: 6. The germline CDR1 and CDR2 sequences are KGHSH and LQKENI. CDR3 sequence reads: CASSGRLAVSTDTQYF. CDR3 sequence (DNA): TGTGCCAGCTCAGGCCGACTAGCGGTGAGCACAGATACGCAGTATTTT.

The chain recombines TRBV25-1 with TRBJ1-5; D might be TRBD1 (5 bases). V lost 4 bases, J lost 7 bases, and 14 bases lay in between. This CDR3 has 14 residues. Germline lookup yields CDR1 MGHDK and CDR2 SYGVNS. The CDR3 coding sequence is TGTGCCAGCAGTGCCCTACAGGAGACACAGCCCCAGCATTTT. Translated: CASSALQETQPQHF. The full variable domain, completed using reference TRBV25-1 and TRBJ1-5, is EADIYQTPRYLVIGTGKKITLECSQTMGHDKMYWYQQDPGMELHLIHYSYGVNSTEKGDLSSESTVSRIRTEHFPLTLESARPSHTSQYLCASSALQETQPQHFGDGTRLSIL.

There are many counts of this clone. V and J are TRBV30 and TRBJ2-5; D perhaps matches TRBD2 (5 bases). The length of the CDR3 is 15 residues. Trimming took off 0 bases at V and 5 bases at J, with 16 bases between the two ends. Germline V gene sequence: CDR1 GTSNPN, CDR2 SVGIG (reference sequence). The CDR3: CAWSVDGEGSETQYF. DNA for the CDR3: TGTGCCTGGAGTGTCGATGGAGAGGGTAGTGAGACCCAGTACTTC.

This clone was counted only a few times. This may arise from a read error, as a much more abundant clone is one base away. V gene TRBV7-9 combines with J gene TRBJ1-5; 8 positions agree with TRBD1. V lost 5 bases to trimming and J lost 6 bases; unmatched junction nucleotides: 6. The germline CDR1 and CDR2 sequences are SEHNR and FQNEAQ (reference sequence). This CDR3 has 14 residues. Here the CDR3 reads CASSLGQGSQPQHF. CDR3 bases: TGTGCCAGCAGCCTAGGACAGGGAAGTCAGCCCCAGCATTTT. Full variable domain (remainder filled in from reference TRBV7-9 and TRBJ1-5): DTGVSQNPRHKITKRGQNVTFRCDPISEHNRLYWYRQTLGQGPEFLTYFQNEAQLEKSRLLSDRFSAERPKGSFSTLEIQRTEQGDSAMYLCASSLGQGSQPQHFGDGTRLSIL.

This clone was detected many times. The chain carries TRBV29-1 and TRBJ1-4; D is uncertain. V lost 7 bases and J lost 5, with 11 bases in between. The germline gives CDR1 SQVTM, CDR2 ANQGSEA. The CDR3 loop spans 12 amino acids. This CDR3 is CSASVRNEKLFF. Written as DNA, the CDR3 is TGCAGCGCCTCGGTGAGGAATGAAAAACTGTTTTTT. Filled out from reference TRBV29-1 and TRBJ1-4, the complete variable domain reads SAVISQKPSRDICQRGTSLTIQCQVDSQVTMMFWYRQQPGQSLTLIATANQGSEATYESGFVIDKFPISRPNLTFSTLTVSNMSPEDSSIYLCSASVRNEKLFFGSGTQLSVL.

The chain is built from TRBV7-9 and TRBJ2-6; D not resolved. The CDR3 runs 14 residues. The V end was cut by 5 bases, the J end by 2 bases, with 7 bases between. Germline V gene lookup returns CDR1 SEHNR and CDR2 FQNEAQ (reference sequence). CDR3 nucleotides: TGTGCCAGCAGCCCAAAAACTGGGGCCAACGTCCTGACTTTC. Protein: CASSPKTGANVLTF. Full variable domain (outside the CDR3, taken from reference TRBV7-9 and TRBJ2-6): DTGVSQNPRHKITKRGQNVTFRCDPISEHNRLYWYRQTLGQGPEFLTYFQNEAQLEKSRLLSDRFSAERPKGSFSTLEIQRTEQGDSAMYLCASSPKTGANVLTFGAGSRLTVL.

In its sample, this clone was seen a few times. V and J are TRBV7-2 and TRBJ2-2, with D perhaps TRBD1 or TRBD2 (7 bases each). The CDR3 loop spans 15 amino acids. Between the trimmed V and J ends, which lost 4 bases and 5 bases, there was a span of 14 bases. Germline-derived CDR1 and CDR2 are SGHTA and FQGNSA. The chain's CDR3 is CASSSRQGGTGELFF. CDR3 bases: TGTGCCAGCAGCTCCAGACAGGGAGGGACCGGGGAGCTGTTTTTT.

This chain links TRBV28 with TRBJ1-1; D is ambiguous. Trimming removed 8 bases at V and 4 bases at J, with 20 bases between. Germline CDR1 is MDHEN and CDR2 is SYDVKM. This CDR3 has 15 amino acids. CDR3 sequence: CASHRAMEGSTEAFF. CDR3 bases: TGTGCCAGCCATCGGGCGATGGAGGGTAGCACTGAAGCTTTCTTT.

This chain links TRBV5-1 with TRBJ2-2, with TRBD2 matching 7 bases. The CDR3 runs to 18 residues. Per germline, CDR1 SGHRS and CDR2 YFSETQ. V was pared by 1 base and J by 2 bases, with 11 bases of the junction left unmatched. CDR3 sequence (DNA): TGCGCCAGCAGCTTGCAATCTAGCGGCCTTCCCAACACCGGGGAGCTGTTTTTT. It specifies CASSLQSSGLPNTGELFF.

The chain has TRBV28 and TRBJ2-5; 9 nucleotides match TRBD2. The V and J ends lost 5 bases and 1 base, in that order; junction bases with no gene match: 8. The CDR3 spans 16 residues. Germline loops: CDR1 MDHEN, CDR2 SYDVKM. The CDR3 DNA sequence: TGTGCCAGCAGTGTGCCAAGCGGGAGGAGCCAAGAGACCCAGTACTTC. The encoded protein is CASSVPSGRSQETQYF.

Notes on this clone: With a far larger clone one base away, a read error is the likely cause. The rearrangement uses TRBV30 and TRBJ2-7; D is possibly TRBD1 (6 bases). Per the germline V gene, CDR1 is GTSNPN and CDR2 is SVGIG (reference sequence). V was pared by 8 bases and J by 5 bases, with 19 bases between. The CDR3 covers 13 residues. The CDR3 DNA follows: TGTGCCGGCCCTGGCAGGGGATCCCACGAGCAGTACTTC. This translates into CAGPGRGSHEQYF.

Details on this clone: A much larger clone lies a single base off, so this may be a read error. This sequence joins TRBV5-1 and TRBJ2-6; 7 nucleotides match TRBD1. There are 18 residues in the CDR3. Germline V lookup: CDR1 SGHRS, CDR2 YFSETQ. The CDR3 sequence: CACSLALGQGERANVLTF. The DNA of the CDR3 is TGCGCCTGCAGCTTGGCCCTAGGGCAGGGGGAGAGGGCCAACGTCCTGACTTTC. The full variable domain, its missing parts supplied by reference TRBV5-1 and TRBJ2-6, is KAGVTQTPRYLIKTRGQQVTLSCSPISGHRSVSWYQQTPGQGLQFLFEYFSETQRNKGNFPGRFSGRQFSNSRSEMNVSTLELGDSALYLCACSLALGQGERANVLTFGAGSRLTVL.

This clone showed up just once. V usage is TRBV5-6 and J usage is TRBJ2-7; TRBD2 matches 7 bases. V lost 2 bases to trimming and J lost 6 bases; unmatched junction nucleotides: 8. This CDR3 is 14 amino acids long. Germline V CDR1 and CDR2: SGHDT, YYEEEE. Here the CDR3 DNA reads TGTGCCAGCAGCTTCCTAGCGGTGGGCGGCGAGCAGTACTTC. Amino acids: CASSFLAVGGEQYF.

This clone was found a few times. The chain combines TRBV30 with TRBJ2-3, with 8 nucleotides matching TRBD2. V lost 3 bases and J lost 0; bases outside the gene matches: 2. Germline V gene lookup returns CDR1 GTSNPN and CDR2 SVGIG (reference sequence). This CDR3 is 14 amino acids long. The CDR3 DNA reads as TGTGCCTGGAGAACTAGCGGAAGCACAGATACGCAGTATTTT. Translated, it gives CAWRTSGSTDTQYF.

The V and J genes are TRBV30 and TRBJ2-3; D may be TRBD2 (6 bases). Germline CDR1 reads GTSNPN; CDR2 reads SVGIG (reference sequence). The CDR3 sequence is 13 residues long. V shed 3 bases and J shed 5 bases, with 12 bases lying between them. CDR3 sequence (DNA): TGTGCCTGGAGACTCGGGCGGGGAGATACGCAGTATTTT. It yields the protein CAWRLGRGDTQYF.

This clone has a handful of counts. The chain joins TRBV5-6 to TRBJ1-2; D is uncertain. Trimming took off 4 bases at V and 8 bases at J, with 12 bases between the two ends. The CDR3 totals 12 residues. The germline V gene encodes CDR1 SGHDT and CDR2 YYEEEE. DNA for the CDR3: TGTGCCAGCAGCCGGCAGAGGTGGGGCTACACCTTC. Amino acids: CASSRQRWGYTF.

The V and J genes are TRBV28 and TRBJ1-1; TRBD1 might be the D (6 bases). There are 16 residues in the CDR3. Trimming stripped 7 bases from V and 4 bases from J, with 22 bases between. CDR1 MDHEN and CDR2 SYDVKM come from the germline V gene. In nucleotides, the CDR3 is TGTGCCAGCATCCCCAGGGGCGCGCGGCCGTCCACTGAAGCTTTCTTT. As protein: CASIPRGARPSTEAFF.

This clone appeared many times. The chain uses TRBV4-3 and TRBJ1-4; 8 nucleotides line up with TRBD1. V shed 4 bases, J shed 6 bases, and the junction held 7 bases outside the gene matches. Germline V CDR1 and CDR2: LGHNA, YSLEER. This CDR3 has 15 residues. Here the CDR3 reads CASSPGGQGYEKLFF. Here the CDR3 DNA reads TGCGCCAGCAGCCCAGGCGGACAGGGCTATGAAAAACTGTTTTTT.

This rearrangement joins TRBV9 to TRBJ2-7; D is perhaps TRBD1 or TRBD2 (6 bases each). The CDR3 loop spans 15 amino acids. Trimming pared 4 bases from V and 4 bases from J, leaving 18 bases between. The germline V gene encodes CDR1 SGDLS and CDR2 YYNGEE. The CDR3 reads CASSRTDTGRYEQYF. In DNA form, the CDR3 reads TGTGCCAGCAGCCGTACCGACACAGGGAGGTACGAGCAGTACTTC.

In this sample, this clone turned up a few times. The gene calls are TRBV18 and TRBJ2-1; D may be TRBD1 or TRBD2 (5 bases each). This CDR3 region has 13 residues. V was clipped by 4 bases and J by 10 bases, with 14 bases between them. CDR1 and CDR2 (germline): KGHSH, LQKENI. CDR3 protein: CASSRLKGEEQFF. In nucleotides, the CDR3 is TGTGCCAGCTCACGACTGAAAGGGGAGGAGCAGTTCTTC.

By sample fraction, this clone is medium-sized (0.01 to 0.1%). V and J are TRBV28 and TRBJ1-2, with D possibly TRBD1 on 6 matching bases. The CDR3 has 12 amino acids. CDR1 is MDHEN and CDR2 is SYDVKM in the germline V gene. V was clipped by 6 bases and J by 4 bases, with 9 bases between them. CDR3 amino acids: CASRDSTYGYTF. CDR3 sequence (DNA): TGTGCCAGCAGGGACAGCACCTATGGCTACACCTTC.

This chain joins TRBV4-1 and TRBJ1-4; D remains unclear. Germline loops: CDR1 MGHRA, CDR2 YSYEKL. Trimming stripped 4 bases from V and 5 bases from J, with 14 bases between. CDR3 length: 15 amino acids. CDR3 sequence: CASSLREQQNEKLFF. The CDR3 bases are TGCGCCAGCAGCCTCCGGGAACAGCAGAATGAAAAACTGTTTTTT.

This clone was found a few times. It is likely a read error: a sequence one base away is far more abundant. The chain employs TRBV7-2 and TRBJ2-7; no clear D. Trimming removed 5 bases from V and 2 bases from J, with 16 bases in between. Germline-derived CDR1 and CDR2 are SGHTA and FQGNSA. The CDR3 consists of 15 residues. DNA of the CDR3: TGTGCCAGCAGCCTCGGCGGAGAAAGCGCCTACGAGCAGTACTTC. As protein: CASSLGGESAYEQYF.

This clone was seen ten or more times. The rearrangement links TRBV5-6 to TRBJ2-4, with D possibly TRBD2 on 6 matching bases. This CDR3 is 15 amino acids long. Trimming took off 0 bases at V and 1 base at J, with 8 bases between the two ends. The germline gives CDR1 SGHDT, CDR2 YYEEEE. CDR3 loop: CASSLAGGAKNIQYF. CDR3 DNA sequence: TGTGCCAGCAGCTTGGCCGGGGGTGCCAAAAACATTCAGTACTTC.

This clone was seen at least ten times. The chain recombines TRBV23-1 with TRBJ2-5; TRBD2 is a possible D gene (6 bases). TRBV23-1 is labeled an ORF, and its function is uncertain. The CDR3 loop spans 14 amino acids. The germline V and J ends were trimmed by 6 bases and 4 bases, with 15 bases remaining between them. The DNA for the CDR3 is TGCGCCAGCAGCCAAAACAGGAGGGGAGAGACCCAGTACTTC. This encodes CASSQNRRGETQYF.

The V and J genes are TRBV5-1 and TRBJ1-2; unclear D gene. The germline V gene encodes CDR1 SGHRS and CDR2 YFSETQ. There are 12 residues in the CDR3. V lost 2 bases and J lost 11, with 13 bases in between. CDR3 DNA: TGCGCCAGCAGCTTTGATACCGCCGGATACACCTTC. It translates to CASSFDTAGYTF.

This clone was picked up many times. This chain joins TRBV28 and TRBJ1-2; D is possibly TRBD1 (6 bases). The CDR3 has 15 residues. V was pared by 8 bases and J by 2 bases, with 18 bases between. Germline V gene sequence: CDR1 MDHEN, CDR2 SYDVKM. CDR3 DNA: TGTGCCAGCGTCTCCCCCGGGACAAAGAACTATGGCTACACCTTC. Amino acid sequence: CASVSPGTKNYGYTF.